This T cell receptor (beta chain) originates from a study of T-cell memory formation after mild COVID-19 (dated by TCRdb to about 2021). Looking at the study overall: TCR sequence clusters from the two donors were found to be largely donor specific. In two donors, T-cell clones that expanded and contracted after mild COVID-19 were followed by sequencing TCRalpha and TCRbeta repertoires longitudinally. The cohort comprised two young, previously healthy adult volunteers, one female and one male.

Ficoll-Paque density gradient centrifugation was used to isolate PBMCs. Reads for this sample came from an Illumina NovaSeq 6000. TCRalpha and TCRbeta cDNA libraries were constructed by 5'RACE with constant-segment primers, with sample barcodes and unique molecular identifiers being introduced. Trizol reagent was used to extract RNA from every sample. The libraries were amplified in two PCR steps, and the second step added a second sample barcode and Illumina TruSeq adapters. Sequencing of libraries was performed on an Illumina NovaSeq with 2 x 150 bp paired-end reads. The authors processed their data as follows. Reads were demultiplexed and collapsed into UMI-guided consensus sequences with migec v1.2.7. Using mixcr v2.1.11, UMI consensuses were aligned to TRA and TRB V and J templates and then assembled into clonotypes. A clonotype was counted as expanded or contracted only when both edgeR and NoisET called the clonotype significant, with the noise models trained on biological replicates. edgeR calls used a false discovery rate-adjusted p below 0.01 and a log2 fold-change threshold of 1. As an exploratory analysis of dynamics, max-normalized trajectories of the 1000 most abundant clonotypes were examined by PCA with hierarchical clustering. The CD4 or CD8 phenotype of responding clones was assigned using the separately sequenced CD4+ and CD8+ repertoires. TCRdb took the public reads, trimmed them with fastp at Q25, ran MiXCR for clone calling and kept in-frame beta chains. Entries are consolidated by CDR3 protein sequence, retaining the most common genes and DNA. The V and J calls and clone size come from TCRdb's table, not from the authors' own analysis. The sample data list about 270,000 distinct CDR3 sequences, and roughly 18% of these were observed just once. More than 20% of the sample lies in the top ten.

V trim: 0 bases; J trim: 4 bases; unmatched bases: 4. The germline V gene supplies CDR1 MNHEY and CDR2 SVGAGI. Inclusive of the bounding cysteine and phenylalanine, the CDR3 is 15 residues long. Solely the CDR3 DNA is kept, with 45 bases framed from the first base. As regards this clonotype: Its antigen is unknown. The input lacks base qualities; no much larger clone sits a single base away.

What the study reported, not specific to this receptor: Some responding clones were detected in pre-infection memory, which suggested that pre-existing cross-reactive memory T cells had joined the SARS-CoV-2 response. Contracting CD4+ clones were located mainly in the CM and EM memory subsets, whereas CD8+ clones were found to be enriched in EMRA. From day 15 to 85, contracting clones showed balanced CD4/CD8 phenotypes, whereas a second wave of clones that expanded from day 15 to 37 leaned towards CD4+. Whether the second-wave clones peaking on day 37 were SARS-CoV-2 specific was not confirmed. The study included only a couple of mild cases, and larger cohorts that include severe cases with pre-infection samples were judged to be necessary.

This sequence originates from a man between 18 and 35 years old who had mild COVID-19 (a few samples of this study predate the infection). The sample titles of this study are shuffled in the database, so cell type and time point are left out; the donor was told from shared clones. Recombination connected TRBV6-5 to TRBJ2-3; TRBD2 aligns with 7 central bases. Sequenced material: PBMCs or a T cell subset sorted from them (not recorded which). The bases read TGTGCCAGCAGTTACTCAGCGGGGACTGCAGATACGCAGTATTTT. Its protein reads: CASSYSAGTADTQYF.